These 16 T cell receptor beta chains share one sample of origin, sequenced in a study of blood T cells in healthy people across ages. The authors ran a second PCR of about 7 to 11 cycles using a sample-barcoded 5' primer and a J-beta primer mix. TCRdb re-called the 5' RACE reads with MiXCR, one entry per CDR3 protein. In the table there are over 550,000 distinct CDR3 sequences, less than 35% of which are singletons. What was sequenced was blood. The receptor set was obtained from a woman older than 75 in good health.

In its sample, this clonotype was seen many times. The chain employs TRBV13 and TRBJ2-6; D is possibly TRBD1 (6 bases). The CDR3 loop spans 18 amino acids. Deletions cut 1 base from V and 2 bases from J, with 15 bases between. Germline CDR1 PRHDT, CDR2 FYEKMQ (reference sequence). The CDR3 is CASSLAAGVGTGANVLTF. As DNA, the CDR3 is TGTGCCAGCAGCTTAGCCGCAGGGGTAGGGACTGGGGCCAACGTCCTGACTTTC.

The chain is built from TRBV29-1 and TRBJ2-3; TRBD2 is a possible D gene (6 bases). The ends were cut back, 0 bases at V and 0 bases at J, with 22 bases in the middle. Germline V gene data show CDR1 as SQVTM and CDR2 as ANQGSEA. There are 19 residues in the CDR3. In DNA form, the CDR3 reads TGCAGCGTTGAAGATTACTATCTTACGAGCGGGTTTAGCACAGATACGCAGTATTTT. This sequence encodes CSVEDYYLTSGFSTDTQYF.

Worth noting for this clonotype: The junction departs from germline at one end; a sequencing error may be responsible. The chain joins TRBV6-5 to TRBJ1-3; 8 bases are a match to TRBD1. The CDR3 contains 16 residues. Germline values: CDR1 MNHEY, CDR2 SVGAGI. CDR3 amino acids: CASSRNRGDSGNTRYF. The CDR3 DNA follows: TGTGCCAGCAGCAGGAACAGGGGGGACTCTGGAAACACCAGATATTTT.

The chain couples TRBV7-9 to TRBJ2-4; the D is unclear. The closer fit of TRBJ2-5 to the DNA end suggests the J call may be wrong. This CDR3 is built from 15 residues. Germline-derived CDR1 and CDR2 are SEHNR and FQNEAQ (reference sequence). The CDR3 reads CASSLGRAREETQYF. The DNA for the CDR3 is TGTGCCAGCAGCTTAGGACGGGCACGAGAAGAGACCCAGTACTTC.

This clonotype was detected many times. The V gene is TRBV24-1, the J gene TRBJ2-5; 11 bases are a match to TRBD2. Germline trimming cut 3 bases from V and 2 bases from J; bases unmatched to any gene: 7. Germline V lookup: CDR1 KGHDR, CDR2 SFDVKD. The CDR3 has 17 residues. CDR3 bases: TGTGCCACCAGTGATCGTCGCCTAGCGGGGGGACAAGAGACCCAGTACTTC. This codes for CATSDRRLAGGQETQYF.

In its sample, this clonotype was seen a few times. The chain carries TRBV19 and TRBJ2-3; 7 bases align to TRBD2. Trimming took 4 bases from V and 12 from J; bases not matched to a gene: 7. Germline V gives CDR1 LNHDA, CDR2 SQIVND (reference sequence). The CDR3 spans 12 residues. Here the CDR3 DNA reads TGTGCCAGTAGTACAGAGCGGGGTTCTCAGTATTTT. It translates to CASSTERGSQYF.

This clonotype was found many times. The V call is TRBV29-1, the J call TRBJ2-3; 9 bases are shared with TRBD1. The CDR3 runs 14 residues. V lost 6 bases, J lost 6 bases, and 10 bases stayed unmatched. Per the germline V gene, CDR1 is SQVTM and CDR2 is ANQGSEA. As DNA, the CDR3 is TGCAGCGTGGCAAGGGGGACAGGGAGGGATACGCAGTATTTT. Translated: CSVARGTGRDTQYF.

This clonotype was counted many times. The J gene is TRBJ2-7, the V gene TRBV7-9, with 8 nucleotides matching TRBD1. CDR1 and CDR2 (germline): SEHNR, FQNEAQ (reference sequence). This CDR3 is 15 amino acids long. V trimming: 5 bases; J trimming: 7 bases; junction bases outside the gene matches: 13. The CDR3 here is CASSPSGQGAGEQYF. CDR3 bases: TGTGCCAGCAGCCCTAGTGGTCAGGGGGCGGGGGAGCAGTACTTC.

About this clonotype: At one of its ends the junction is not consistent with the germline gene, which may arise from a read error. J is TRBJ1-6 and V is TRBV6-2 or TRBV6-3; tentatively, D is TRBD1 (5 bases). The germline V gene has CDR1 MNHEY and CDR2 SVGEGT. The CDR3 is 14 amino acids. CDR3 in DNA: TGTGCCAGCAGTTACGACAGCACTAATTCACCCCCCCACTTT. It yields the protein CASSYDSTNSPPHF.

The chain is built from TRBV29-1 and TRBJ2-3; D possibly corresponds to TRBD1 (6 bases). Germline lookup yields CDR1 SQVTM and CDR2 ANQGSEA. Trimming removed 4 bases from V and 2 bases from J, with 10 bases in between. This CDR3 contains 13 residues. Here the CDR3 reads CSVVGGATDTQYF. CDR3 DNA sequence: TGCAGCGTTGTTGGGGGCGCCACAGATACGCAGTATTTT.

The sample holds a few counts of this clonotype. This sequence joins TRBV12-3 or TRBV12-4 and TRBJ1-1; D not certain. This CDR3 region has 13 residues. Deletions cut 1 base from V and 6 bases from J, with 9 bases between. This chain's CDR3 is CASSLGSAAEAFF. The DNA of the CDR3 is TGTGCCAGCAGTTTAGGGAGTGCCGCTGAAGCTTTCTTT.

This clonotype showed up just a few times. This may arise from a read error, as a much more abundant clone is one base away. The genes are TRBV20-1 and TRBJ2-7, with 8 positions matching TRBD2. The CDR3 has 14 amino acids. Per germline, CDR1 DFQATT and CDR2 SNEGSKA (reference sequence). V was clipped by 2 bases and J by 7 bases; unmatched bases: 10. In nucleotides, the CDR3 is TGCAGTGCTAGATTCTCGGGGGGGGTCAATGAGCAGTACTTC. The encoded protein is CSARFSGGVNEQYF.

This clonotype occurred many times. The V gene is TRBV7-2, the J gene TRBJ2-1; TRBD1 is a possible D gene (6 bases). CDR1 SGHTA and CDR2 FQGNSA come from the germline V gene. The CDR3 totals 18 residues. V lost 5 bases and J 0 bases, leaving 20 bases between the germline ends. CDR3 region: CASSPRQGPYSSYNEQFF. DNA of the CDR3: TGTGCCAGCAGCCCCCGGCAGGGGCCATACAGCTCCTACAATGAGCAGTTCTTC.

A few counts support this clonotype. V gene TRBV18 combines with J gene TRBJ2-1; D uncertain. Trimming pared 8 bases from V and 4 bases from J, leaving 6 bases between. Germline CDR1 is KGHSH and CDR2 is LQKENI. The CDR3 totals 11 residues. The CDR3 DNA reads as TGTGCCAGCCACAAATACAATGAGCAGTTCTTC. Its translation is CASHKYNEQFF.

The V call is TRBV7-2, the J call TRBJ2-3; the D gene is possibly TRBD2 (5 bases). The CDR3 is 14 residues long. The V end lost 5 bases, the J end lost 4 bases, and 13 bases lay between the germline ends. The germline V gene encodes CDR1 SGHTA and CDR2 FQGNSA. CDR3: CASSDGLLSDTQYF. In nucleotides, the CDR3 is TGTGCCAGCAGCGACGGACTCCTCTCAGATACGCAGTATTTT.

The sample holds many counts of this clonotype. The chain joins TRBV13 to TRBJ2-3; possibly TRBD2 for D (6 bases). This CDR3 is 15 amino acids long. Germline V gene data show CDR1 as PRHDT and CDR2 as FYEKMQ (reference sequence). Trimming left V 5 bases short and J 1 base short, with 13 bases between. The CDR3 loop reads CASSPSWEGTDTQYF. CDR3 bases: TGTGCCAGCAGCCCCTCTTGGGAGGGCACAGATACGCAGTATTTT. The full variable domain, completed using reference TRBV13 and TRBJ2-3, is AAGVIQSPRHLIKEKRETATLKCYPIPRHDTVYWYQQGPGQDPQFLISFYEKMQSDKGSIPDRFSAQQFSDYHSELNMSSLELGDSALYFCASSPSWEGTDTQYFGPGTRLTVL.